These 20 T cell receptor beta chains were all obtained from the same sample, sequenced in a study of blood T cells in healthy people across ages. Primers used in a second PCR of roughly 6 to 12 cycles were a sample-barcoded 5' primer and a J-beta primer mix. A single record per CDR3 protein comes from TCRdb applying MiXCR to the 5' RACE reads. Of some 1.1 million distinct CDR3 sequences listed, more than 30% are singletons. Sequenced material: blood. Receptor source: a young man in good health.

The CDR3 DNA reads TGCAGTGCAAACCGACAGACTAACACTGAAGCTTTCTTT. Its translation: CSANRQTNTEAFF. The chain recombines TRBV20-1 with TRBJ1-1, with a possible D match to TRBD1 (5 bases). Germline V gene sequence: CDR1 DFQATT, CDR2 SNEGSKA (reference sequence). This CDR3 is 13 amino acids long. V lost 6 bases and J 2 bases, leaving 13 bases between the germline ends.

This clonotype was detected a few times. The chain couples TRBV6-6 to TRBJ2-5, with 7 nucleotides matching TRBD2. The germline V gene has CDR1 MNHNY and CDR2 SVGAGI (reference sequence). J lost 3 bases, V lost 8 bases, and 12 bases had no gene match. The CDR3 sequence is 15 residues long. The CDR3 bases are TGTGCCAGCGCGCGGGAACTAGCGTCGGAAGAGACCCAGTACTTC. Amino acid sequence: CASARELASEETQYF.

About this clonotype: Mismatch with germline at one junction end may stem from a read error. Written as DNA, the CDR3 is TGTACCAGCAGCCCAAATTATGACGGGAACTATGGCTACACCTTT. Its translation: CTSSPNYDGNYGYTF. The V and J genes are TRBV27 and TRBJ1-2; D not certain. Germline values: CDR1 MNHEY, CDR2 SMNVEV (reference sequence). The CDR3 runs 15 residues.

This rearrangement joins TRBV4-2 to TRBJ1-1; D is undetermined. V was clipped by 2 bases and J by 8 bases, with 15 bases between them. CDR1 and CDR2 from the germline V gene are LGHNA and YNFKEQ. This CDR3 region has 14 residues. The CDR3 sequence is CASSQPGRTREAFF. The CDR3 DNA follows: TGTGCCAGCAGCCAACCGGGCAGGACCAGAGAAGCTTTCTTT.

The table lists this clonotype with a few counts. CDR3 sequence (DNA): TGTGCCAGCAGTTATGGCCCGTGCGAGCAGTACTTC. Its protein is CASSYGPCEQYF. V usage is TRBV6-9 and J usage is TRBJ2-7; D is uncertain. Germline lookup yields CDR1 MNHGY and CDR2 SVAAGI. This CDR3 contains 12 residues. Trimming shortened V by 2 bases and J by 6 bases, and 8 bases separated the two germline ends.

V and J are TRBV12-3 or TRBV12-4 and TRBJ2-7, with 7 nucleotides matching TRBD1. This CDR3 has 13 residues. Trimming cost V 10 bases and J 2 bases; bases outside gene matches: 8. The CDR3 here is CATGTDAPYEQYF. The CDR3 coding sequence is TGTGCCACCGGGACAGACGCGCCCTACGAGCAGTACTTC.

A few counts support this clonotype. This chain joins TRBV29-1 and TRBJ1-1; D perhaps matches TRBD1 (6 bases). This CDR3 comprises 13 residues. Trimming removed 7 bases from V and 1 base from J, with 13 bases in between. The germline gives CDR1 SQVTM, CDR2 ANQGSEA. The CDR3 coding sequence is TGCAGCGCTTGGACAGAAACGAACACTGAAGCTTTCTTT. Encoded protein: CSAWTETNTEAFF.

This clonotype was counted a few times. The chain is built from TRBV12-3 or TRBV12-4 and TRBJ2-1, with no clear D. V was clipped by 6 bases and J by 5 bases, with 8 bases between them. The CDR3 is 12 amino acids. The CDR3 DNA sequence: TGTGCCAGCAGACTATTCAACAATGAGCAGTTCTTC. This codes for CASRLFNNEQFF.

This sequence joins TRBV7-9 and TRBJ2-3; D ambiguous. The germline V gene encodes CDR1 SEHNR and CDR2 FQNEAQ (reference sequence). The length of the CDR3 is 14 residues. Deletions cut 4 bases from V and 4 bases from J, with 12 bases between. This chain's CDR3 is CASSSPTYADTQYF. The DNA of the CDR3 is TGTGCCAGCAGCTCGCCGACCTACGCAGATACGCAGTATTTT. Combining the CDR3 with reference TRBV7-9 and TRBJ2-3 gives the whole variable domain DTGVSQNPRHKITKRGQNVTFRCDPISEHNRLYWYRQTLGQGPEFLTYFQNEAQLEKSRLLSDRFSAERPKGSFSTLEIQRTEQGDSAMYLCASSSPTYADTQYFGPGTRLTVL.

The rearrangement uses TRBV27 and TRBJ1-6; 7 positions agree with TRBD1. V was clipped by 6 bases and J by 14 bases; unmatched bases: 7. This CDR3 is built from 12 residues. CDR1 and CDR2 (germline): MNHEY, SMNVEV (reference sequence). CDR3 region: CASRDRRGSLHF. The CDR3 DNA sequence: TGTGCCAGCAGGGACAGGAGAGGGTCCCTCCACTTT.

This clonotype came up a few times. The J gene is TRBJ1-1, the V gene TRBV20-1, with 8 bases lining up with TRBD1. This CDR3 has 13 amino acids. Germline assignment: CDR1 DFQATT and CDR2 SNEGSKA (reference sequence). Germline trimming cut 5 bases from V and 3 bases from J; bases unmatched to any gene: 5. In DNA form, the CDR3 reads TGCAGTGCTCAGGACAGGGTCTACACTGAAGCTTTCTTT. Protein product: CSAQDRVYTEAFF.

The chain uses TRBV2 and TRBJ2-3; D is ambiguous. Germline values: CDR1 SNHLY, CDR2 FYNNEI. V lost 6 bases, J lost 0 bases, and 10 bases lay in between. There are 14 residues in the CDR3. CDR3 DNA: TGTGCCAGCAGGGTTACCCGGAGCACAGATACGCAGTATTTT. As protein: CASRVTRSTDTQYF.

The CDR3 region is CSARDGSREFF. The CDR3 DNA follows: TGCAGTGCTAGAGACGGATCCCGTGAGTTCTTC. The V and J genes are TRBV20-1 and TRBJ2-1; D gene ambiguous. The V end was cut by 0 bases, the J end by 14 bases, with 11 bases between. Germline lookup yields CDR1 DFQATT and CDR2 SNEGSKA (reference sequence). This CDR3 region has 11 residues.

The rearrangement joins TRBV29-1 to TRBJ1-1; D gene unclear. V lost 1 base and J lost 0, with 6 bases in between. This CDR3 comprises 13 residues. The germline V gene has CDR1 SQVTM and CDR2 ANQGSEA. This chain's CDR3 is CSVEGRVNTEAFF. The CDR3 bases are TGCAGCGTTGAAGGGAGGGTGAACACTGAAGCTTTCTTT.

There are a few counts of this clonotype. The genes are TRBV4-1 and TRBJ2-5; 8 bases fit TRBD2. Germline V lookup: CDR1 MGHRA, CDR2 YSYEKL. The J segment lost 1 base and the V segment lost 0 bases, leaving 7 bases of the junction unmatched. The CDR3 has 17 residues. The CDR3 loop reads CASSQDETSAFQETQYF. CDR3 sequence (DNA): TGCGCCAGCAGCCAAGATGAGACTAGCGCTTTCCAAGAGACCCAGTACTTC.

This clonotype was detected a few times. The chain carries TRBV12-3 or TRBV12-4 and TRBJ1-2; D is uncertain. V dropped 5 bases and J dropped 0 bases, with 10 bases sitting between them. CDR3 size: 14 residues. This CDR3 reads CASSQTTSNYGYTF. As DNA, the CDR3 is TGTGCCAGCAGTCAAACGACCTCTAACTATGGCTACACCTTC.

The chain recombines TRBV3-1 with TRBJ1-1; the D is unclear. V lost 6 bases and J lost 1, with 15 bases in between. This CDR3 contains 15 residues. Looked up from germline, CDR1 is LGHDT and CDR2 is YNNKEL (reference sequence). The CDR3, as DNA: TGTGCCAGCAGTTTAACCCTCCAAAAGAACACTGAAGCTTTCTTT. Encoded protein: CASSLTLQKNTEAFF.

This clonotype came up many times. The J gene is TRBJ2-3, the V gene TRBV20-1; TRBD1 matches at 7 bases. J gave up 2 bases and V 1 base, and 6 bases lay outside the gene matches. The germline V gene encodes CDR1 DFQATT and CDR2 SNEGSKA (reference sequence). The CDR3 has 15 residues. The CDR3 DNA sequence: TGCAGTGCTAGAGGGGACAGAGCATTCACAGATACGCAGTATTTT. Protein sequence: CSARGDRAFTDTQYF.

The rearrangement links TRBV20-1 to TRBJ1-5; D call uncertain. The CDR3 totals 13 residues. Germline CDR1 and CDR2: DFQATT and SNEGSKA (reference sequence). V was trimmed by 7 bases and J by 6 bases, leaving 16 bases between them. In DNA form, the CDR3 reads TGCAGTGGGAAGGGAGATAATAGTCAGCCCCAGCATTTT. It specifies CSGKGDNSQPQHF.

V is TRBV2 and J is TRBJ1-2; 7 bases match TRBD1. V shed 8 bases, J shed 12 bases, and the junction held 15 bases outside the gene matches. Germline V gives CDR1 SNHLY, CDR2 FYNNEI. The CDR3 has 13 amino acids. This CDR3 is CASPQGEETLNTF. Here the CDR3 DNA reads TGTGCCAGCCCCCAGGGGGAGGAAACTCTTAACACCTTC. Full variable domain (missing parts from reference TRBV2 and TRBJ1-2): EPEVTQTPSHQVTQMGQEVILRCVPISNHLYFYWYRQILGQKVEFLVSFYNNEISEKSEIFDDQFSVERPDGSNFTLKIRSTKLEDSAMYFCASPQGEETLNTFGSGTRLTVV.